The text below deals with one TCR beta chain. Its antigen is not known. This specimen belongs to a study of a mutant IDH1 vaccine in newly diagnosed glioma. Across the study: Patients received vaccination from 4-6 weeks after radiotherapy alone, or with temozolomide cycles.

Described time point: week 11, during vaccination. Doses of 300 ug of mutant IDH1 20-mer peptide were given with topical imiquimod. The assay was immunoSEQ multiplex PCR, and TCRdb's table has in-frame clones only and misses some. The sample has roughly 62,000 clones; about 88% are singletons. CDR1 is SEHNR, CDR2 FQNEAQ, per germline (reference sequence). V shed 5 bases, J shed 5 bases, and the junction held 4 bases outside the gene matches. This CDR3 has 13 residues. The chain combines TRBV7-9 with TRBJ1-1; 8 nucleotides agree with TRBD1. This TCR was recovered from a man in his forties with glioma. Material: PBMCs, obtained from a glioma patient whose treatment included an IDH1 peptide vaccine. CDR3 nucleotides: TGTGCCAGCAGCCCCAGGGGGCTTACTGAAGCTTTCTTT. As protein: CASSPRGLTEAFF.